The present T cell receptor (beta chain) was sequenced within a study of T cells in Graves' hyperthyroidism and ophthalmopathy. Overall study findings and caveats: A model of 13 V-J features distinguished ophthalmopathy from stable hyperthyroidism. In validation, the model predicted ophthalmopathy. These predictions came a median roughly 7.1 months before onset.

V gave up 6 bases and J gave up 5 bases; unmatched junction bases: 9. Per the germline V gene, CDR1 is DFQATT and CDR2 is SNEGSKA (reference sequence). This CDR3 has 14 residues. In regard to this clonotype: Its antigen is unknown. Likely a read error: the CDR3 ends without its conserved phenylalanine or tryptophan.

The investigators amplified TCR beta CDR3 regions from RNA transcripts. When the TCR CDR3 underwent first-round RT-PCR, the HTBI primer set was used. TCRdb reprocessed the multiplex PCR reads via MiXCR and lists one record per CDR3 protein. The table has about 49,000 distinct CDR3 sequences, roughly 51% seen once. Sequenced material: peripheral blood or thyroid tissue (not recorded which). The sequence was collected from a man between 18 and 35 years old with Graves' hyperthyroidism. V is TRBV20-1 and J is TRBJ1-1, with TRBD1 matching 10 bases. In nucleotides, the CDR3 is TGCAGTGCCAGATCCGGACAGGGGGGGACTGAAGCTTTCCTT. It translates to CSARSGQGGTEAFL.